The 23 T cell receptor beta chains presented below share a single source sample, sequenced in a study of shared clonotypes between healthy human individuals. Data came from immunoSEQ multiplex PCR; TCRdb stores just in-frame clones and leaves some out. This table holds 2 million to 2.5 million clones, roughly 95% found once. Sequenced sample: naive CD4+ T cells sorted from blood. Subset specified: CD45RA+ positively selected. The receptors shown here come from a man younger than 35 in good health.

CDR3 sequence (DNA): TGTGCCAGCAGTGAAGTCAGCGGGGTCTACAATGAGCAGTTCTTC. Translated, it gives CASSEVSGVYNEQFF. The chain couples TRBV6-1 to TRBJ2-1; 7 nucleotides line up with TRBD2. In germline, CDR1 is MNHNS, CDR2 SASEGT. This CDR3 region has 15 residues. The ends lost 1 base at V and 3 bases at J; junction bases unmatched: 3.

The gene calls are TRBV1 and TRBJ2-3; TRBD2, the table's D call, was not compared with the DNA. TRBV1 is classified as a pseudogene. The CDR3 totals 16 residues. The CDR3 DNA is TGCACCAGCAGCCAAGATCAGAAGGGGGGGGGCAATACGCAGTATTTT. Its protein product is CTSSQDQKGGGNTQYF.

The gene calls are TRBV4-1 and TRBJ2-5; D is perhaps TRBD1 or TRBD2 (6 bases each). Germline CDR1 reads MGHRA; CDR2 reads YSYEKL. CDR3 size: 16 residues. V lost 1 base, J lost 1 base, and 13 bases lay in between. The CDR3 sequence: CASSQGGGNFQETQYF. Here the CDR3 DNA reads TGCGCCAGCAGCCAAGGAGGGGGGAACTTCCAAGAGACCCAGTACTTC.

The V gene is TRBV29-1, the J gene TRBJ2-5, with D unresolved. Germline CDR1 reads SQVTM; CDR2 reads ANQGSEA. The CDR3 covers 10 residues. Deletions cut 2 bases from V and 3 bases from J, with 1 base between. The CDR3 loop is CSVEKETQYF. For the CDR3, the DNA is TGCAGCGTTGAAAAAGAGACCCAGTACTTC. The variable domain in full, completed from reference TRBV29-1 and TRBJ2-5, reads SAVISQKPSRDICQRGTSLTIQCQVDSQVTMMFWYRQQPGQSLTLIATANQGSEATYESGFVIDKFPISRPNLTFSTLTVSNMSPEDSSIYLCSVEKETQYFGPGTRLLVL.

About this clone itself: The identical CDR3 is also encoded by other nucleotide sequences in the sample. The chain has TRBV30 and TRBJ1-5, with D perhaps matching TRBD1 (6 bases). Germline CDR1 reads GTSNPN; CDR2 reads SVGIG (reference sequence). V dropped 0 bases and J dropped 4 bases, with 10 bases sitting between them. CDR3 length: 14 residues. Here the CDR3 reads CAWSVGQGNQPQHF. CDR3 in DNA: TGTGCCTGGAGTGTTGGGCAGGGGAATCAGCCCCAGCATTTT.

The J gene is TRBJ1-5, the V gene TRBV28, with TRBD1 as a possible D gene (5 bases). The germline V and J ends were trimmed by 8 bases and 4 bases, with 12 bases remaining between them. The CDR3 has 13 residues. CDR1 MDHEN and CDR2 SYDVKM come from the germline V gene. CDR3 protein: CASDSFGNQPQHF. The CDR3, as DNA: TGTGCCAGCGACAGTTTCGGGAATCAGCCCCAGCATTTT.

This clone was picked up one time. The V and J genes are TRBV10-3 and TRBJ2-3; no firm D call. CDR3 length: 15 amino acids. Trimming removed 3 bases at V and 2 bases at J, with 12 bases between. Germline CDR1 and CDR2: ENHRY and SYGVKD. This chain's CDR3 is CAISDTVLITDTQYF. CDR3 coding DNA: TGTGCCATCAGTGACACAGTTCTAATCACAGATACGCAGTATTTT.

This chain uses TRBV27 with TRBJ1-2; D gene uncertain. Trimming stripped 8 bases from V and 8 bases from J, with 21 bases between. The CDR3 covers 14 residues. Germline CDR1 reads MNHEY; CDR2 reads SMNVEV (reference sequence). CDR3 sequence: CASGRPFDSSGYTF. The CDR3 nucleotides are TGTGCCAGCGGCCGCCCCTTCGACTCTTCGGGCTACACCTTC.

V and J are TRBV14 and TRBJ1-4; the D is unclear. The CDR3 contains 16 residues. The V gene lost 0 bases and the J gene lost 4 bases, with 12 bases spanning the gap. Looked up from germline, CDR1 is SGHDN and CDR2 is FVKESK. The CDR3 DNA is TGTGCCAGCAGCCAAGATGGAGGACTGGGTAATGAAAAACTGTTTTTT. Protein product: CASSQDGGLGNEKLFF.

The chain links TRBV27 to TRBJ2-1, with D tentatively TRBD2 (6 bases). Germline V gene sequence: CDR1 MNHEY, CDR2 SMNVEV (reference sequence). The CDR3 runs to 16 residues. V was cut by 5 bases and J by 10 bases, with 24 bases left in between. CDR3: CASSPSWGGARGEQFF. The CDR3 DNA follows: TGTGCCAGCAGTCCGTCCTGGGGTGGGGCCCGGGGGGAGCAGTTCTTC.

To note about this clone: At the DNA level, this CDR3 is encoded by other sequences in the same sample as well. As DNA, the CDR3 is TGCGCCAGCAGCCGGACAGGGAACACCGGGGAGCTGTTTTTT. Its protein is CASSRTGNTGELFF. The gene calls are TRBV5-1 and TRBJ2-2, with 7 bases matching TRBD1. The V and J ends lost 4 bases and 1 base, in that order; junction bases with no gene match: 1. The germline V gene encodes CDR1 SGHRS and CDR2 YFSETQ. There are 14 residues in the CDR3.

V usage is TRBV11-3 and J usage is TRBJ2-5; 7 bases align to TRBD2. The germline gives CDR1 SGHNT, CDR2 YENEEA. Germline trimming cut 5 bases from V and 1 base from J; bases unmatched to any gene: 4. This CDR3 has 14 residues. The CDR3 coding sequence is TGTGCCAGCAGCCGTTGGGGGGGCCAAGAGACCCAGTACTTC. This encodes CASSRWGGQETQYF.

A single count supports this clone. The V gene is TRBV2, the J gene TRBJ2-4; the D gene is possibly TRBD1 (6 bases). There are 15 residues in the CDR3. V was cut by 6 bases and J by 0 bases, with 12 bases left in between. Per the germline V gene, CDR1 is SNHLY and CDR2 is FYNNEI. CDR3 in amino acids: CASRLTGLAKNIQYF. In DNA form, the CDR3 reads TGTGCCAGCAGGCTGACAGGACTAGCCAAAAACATTCAGTACTTC.

The gene calls are TRBV5-6 and TRBJ2-2; D not resolved. This CDR3 spans 12 amino acids. Trimming stripped 7 bases from V and 7 bases from J, with 11 bases between. Germline CDR1 SGHDT, CDR2 YYEEEE. CDR3 nucleotide sequence: TGTGCCAGCGGCCATTCCGGCGGGGAGCTGTTTTTT. It specifies CASGHSGGELFF.

The chain is built from TRBV30 and TRBJ1-2; the D is unclear. Trimming took off 4 bases at V and 5 bases at J, with 8 bases between the two ends. Germline CDR1 GTSNPN, CDR2 SVGIG (reference sequence). CDR3 length: 11 residues. CDR3 DNA: TGTGCCTGGATATACGATTATGGCTACACCTTC. Protein product: CAWIYDYGYTF.

The chain uses TRBV4-1 and TRBJ2-7; 12 positions agree with TRBD1. Looked up from germline, CDR1 is MGHRA and CDR2 is YSYEKL. CDR3 length: 16 amino acids. V lost 4 bases, J lost 6 bases, and 10 bases stayed unmatched. CDR3 nucleotide sequence: TGCGCCAGCAGCCGCGCCGACGGGACAGGGGGCGCCGAGCAGTACTTC. Residues: CASSRADGTGGAEQYF.

The chain employs TRBV30 and TRBJ2-1; TRBD2 aligns across 12 bases. Germline V gene sequence: CDR1 GTSNPN, CDR2 SVGIG (reference sequence). The CDR3 spans 15 residues. Trimming removed 4 bases from V and 6 bases from J; junction bases left unmatched: 7. CDR3 coding DNA: TGTGCCTGGAAATTACTAGCGGGGGGCGGCAATGAGCAGTTCTTC. It encodes CAWKLLAGGGNEQFF.

The chain carries TRBV18 and TRBJ2-1; perhaps TRBD2 as D (6 bases). Germline CDR1 and CDR2: KGHSH and LQKENI. The V end was cut by 8 bases, the J end by 3 bases, with 17 bases between. CDR3 length: 15 amino acids. CDR3 DNA: TGTGCCAGCGCGAAAGAAGCGGGTCGCTACAATGAGCAGTTCTTC. This sequence encodes CASAKEAGRYNEQFF.

J is TRBJ2-3 and V is TRBV19, with TRBD2 matching 8 bases. The CDR3 sequence is 18 residues long. Germline V lookup: CDR1 LNHDA, CDR2 SQIVND (reference sequence). Unmatched junction bases numbered 14, after V lost 6 bases and J lost 0 bases. CDR3 coding DNA: TGTGCCAGTAGCCGTTACGGGTTAGCGGGGACTAGCACAGATACGCAGTATTTT. Translated, it gives CASSRYGLAGTSTDTQYF.

This clone was detected once. The chain is built from TRBV15 and TRBJ2-5, with D possibly matching TRBD2 (5 bases). V was trimmed by 2 bases and J by 10 bases, leaving 11 bases between them. The germline V gene encodes CDR1 LNHNV and CDR2 YYDKDF (reference sequence). This CDR3 comprises 12 residues. CDR3 nucleotide sequence: TGTGCCACCAGCAGAATGACCGAGGGCCAGTACTTC. It yields the protein CATSRMTEGQYF.

In this sample, this clone turned up once. This chain connects TRBV5-4 to TRBJ1-2; 7 bases are shared with TRBD1. Trimming removed 3 bases from V and 3 bases from J; junction bases left unmatched: 20. Germline V CDR1 and CDR2: SGHNT, YYREEE (reference sequence). The CDR3 sequence is 19 residues long. The CDR3 region is CASSWGTRRQGKRDYGYTF. The CDR3 DNA sequence: TGTGCCAGCAGCTGGGGAACTCGGAGACAGGGAAAACGGGACTATGGCTACACCTTC.

In regard to this clone: Other DNA sequences in the sample encode the same CDR3. The chain's CDR3 is CASSLLVADTQYF. DNA of the CDR3: TGCGCCAGCAGCTTGCTAGTGGCAGATACGCAGTATTTT. This sequence joins TRBV5-1 and TRBJ2-3; D uncertain. Germline lookup yields CDR1 SGHRS and CDR2 YFSETQ. The CDR3 is made up of 13 amino acids. Trimming left V 1 base short and J 4 bases short, with 7 bases between. The full variable domain, completed using reference TRBV5-1 and TRBJ2-3, is KAGVTQTPRYLIKTRGQQVTLSCSPISGHRSVSWYQQTPGQGLQFLFEYFSETQRNKGNFPGRFSGRQFSNSRSEMNVSTLELGDSALYLCASSLLVADTQYFGPGTRLTVL.

The V call is TRBV10-3, the J call TRBJ2-6; D tentatively reads TRBD1 or TRBD2 (5 bases each). V lost 6 bases and J 1 base, leaving 13 bases between the germline ends. The CDR3 loop spans 16 amino acids. The germline V gene has CDR1 ENHRY and CDR2 SYGVKD. The CDR3 DNA reads TGTGCCATCAGCCGCCACGGGACGTCTGGGGCCAACGTCCTGACTTTC. The encoded protein is CAISRHGTSGANVLTF.